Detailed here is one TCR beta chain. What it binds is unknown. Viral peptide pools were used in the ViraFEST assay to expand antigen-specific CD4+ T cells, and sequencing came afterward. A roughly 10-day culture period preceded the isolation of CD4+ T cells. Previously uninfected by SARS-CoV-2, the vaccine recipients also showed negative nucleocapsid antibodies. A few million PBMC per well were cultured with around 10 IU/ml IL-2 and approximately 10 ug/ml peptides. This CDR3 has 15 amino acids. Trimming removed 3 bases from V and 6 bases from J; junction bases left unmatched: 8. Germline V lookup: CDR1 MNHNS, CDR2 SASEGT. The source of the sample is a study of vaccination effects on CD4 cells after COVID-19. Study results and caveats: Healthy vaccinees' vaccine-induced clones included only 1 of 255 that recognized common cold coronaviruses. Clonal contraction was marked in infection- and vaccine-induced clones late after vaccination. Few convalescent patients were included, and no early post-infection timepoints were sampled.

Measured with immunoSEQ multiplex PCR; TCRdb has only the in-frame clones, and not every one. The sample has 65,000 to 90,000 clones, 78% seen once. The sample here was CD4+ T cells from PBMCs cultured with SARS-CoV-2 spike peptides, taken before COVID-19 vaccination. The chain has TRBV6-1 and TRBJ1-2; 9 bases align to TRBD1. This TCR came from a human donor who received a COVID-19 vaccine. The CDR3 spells CASSDGSRDRDGYTF. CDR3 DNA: TGTGCCAGCAGTGACGGGTCCCGGGACAGGGATGGCTACACCTTC.